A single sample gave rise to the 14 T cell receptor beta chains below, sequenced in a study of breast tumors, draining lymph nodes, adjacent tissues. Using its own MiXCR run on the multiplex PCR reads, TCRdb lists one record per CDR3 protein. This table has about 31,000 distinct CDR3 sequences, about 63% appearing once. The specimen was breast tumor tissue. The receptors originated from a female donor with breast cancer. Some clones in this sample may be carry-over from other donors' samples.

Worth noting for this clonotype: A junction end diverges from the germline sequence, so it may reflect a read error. The CDR3 loop reads CATSRDRTGSQETQYF. The CDR3 DNA reads TGTGCCACCAGCAGAGATCGCACAGGGAGCCAAGAGACCCAGTACTTC. V gene TRBV7-3 combines with J gene TRBJ2-5, with D possibly TRBD1 on 6 matching bases. The CDR3 totals 16 residues. CDR1 and CDR2 from the germline V gene are SGHTA and FQGTGA.

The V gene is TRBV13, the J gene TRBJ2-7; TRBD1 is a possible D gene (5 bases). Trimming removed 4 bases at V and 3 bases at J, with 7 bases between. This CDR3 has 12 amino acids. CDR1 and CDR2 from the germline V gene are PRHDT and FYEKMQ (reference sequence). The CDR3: CASSYQGYEQYF. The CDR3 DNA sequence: TGTGCCAGCAGCTACCAGGGCTACGAGCAGTACTTC.

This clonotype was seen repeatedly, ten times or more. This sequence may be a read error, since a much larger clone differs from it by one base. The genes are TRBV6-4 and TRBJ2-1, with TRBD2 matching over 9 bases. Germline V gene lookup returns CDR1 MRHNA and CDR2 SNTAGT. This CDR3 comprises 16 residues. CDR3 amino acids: CASSHSTSGTYNEQFF. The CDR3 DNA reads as TGTGCCAGCAGTCACTCGACTAGCGGTACCTACAATGAGCAGTTCTTC.

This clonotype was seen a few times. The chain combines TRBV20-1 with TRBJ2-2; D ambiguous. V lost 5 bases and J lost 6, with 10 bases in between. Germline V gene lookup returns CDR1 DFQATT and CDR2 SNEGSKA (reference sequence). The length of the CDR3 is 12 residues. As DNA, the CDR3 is TGCAGTGCTCCCAGTCTGGCCGGGGAGCTGTTTTTT. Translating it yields CSAPSLAGELFF.

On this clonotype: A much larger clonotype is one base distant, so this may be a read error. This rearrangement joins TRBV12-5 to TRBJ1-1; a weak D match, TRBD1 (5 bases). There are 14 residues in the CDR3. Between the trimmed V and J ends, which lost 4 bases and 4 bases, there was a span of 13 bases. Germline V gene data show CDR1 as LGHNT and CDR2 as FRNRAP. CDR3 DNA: TGTGCTAGTGGTTCGGAGGGGTTAGGCACTGAAGCTTTCTTT. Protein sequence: CASGSEGLGTEAFF. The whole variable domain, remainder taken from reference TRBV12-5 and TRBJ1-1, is DARVTQTPRHKVTEMGQEVTMRCQPILGHNTVFWYRQTMMQGLELLAYFRNRAPLDDSGMPKDRFSAEMPDATLATLKIQPSEPRDSAVYFCASGSEGLGTEAFFGQGTRLTVV.

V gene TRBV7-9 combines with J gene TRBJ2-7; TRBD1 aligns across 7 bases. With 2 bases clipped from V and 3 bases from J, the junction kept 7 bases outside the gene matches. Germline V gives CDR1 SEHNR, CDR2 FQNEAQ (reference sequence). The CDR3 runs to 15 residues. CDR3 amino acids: CASSLTRDRYYEQYF. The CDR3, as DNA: TGTGCCAGCAGCTTAACCAGGGACAGATACTACGAGCAGTACTTC.

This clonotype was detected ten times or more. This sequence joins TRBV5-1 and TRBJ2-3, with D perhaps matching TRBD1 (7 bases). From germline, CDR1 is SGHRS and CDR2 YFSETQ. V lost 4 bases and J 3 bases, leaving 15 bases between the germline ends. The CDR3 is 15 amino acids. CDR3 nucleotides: TGCGCCAGCAGCGGGGGGACAGCCTCGACAGATACGCAGTATTTT. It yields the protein CASSGGTASTDTQYF.

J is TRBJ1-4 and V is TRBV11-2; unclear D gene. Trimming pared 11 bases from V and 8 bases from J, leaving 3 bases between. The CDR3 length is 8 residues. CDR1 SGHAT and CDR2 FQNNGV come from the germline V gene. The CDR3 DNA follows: TGTGCCCGCGAAAAACTGTTTTTT. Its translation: CAREKLFF.

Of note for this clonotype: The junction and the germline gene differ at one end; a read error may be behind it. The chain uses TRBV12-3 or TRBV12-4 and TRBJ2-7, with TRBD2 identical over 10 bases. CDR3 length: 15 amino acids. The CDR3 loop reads CASVFTSGNTGELYF. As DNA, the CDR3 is TGTGCCAGCGTTTTTACTAGCGGGAACACCGGGGAGCTGTACTTC.

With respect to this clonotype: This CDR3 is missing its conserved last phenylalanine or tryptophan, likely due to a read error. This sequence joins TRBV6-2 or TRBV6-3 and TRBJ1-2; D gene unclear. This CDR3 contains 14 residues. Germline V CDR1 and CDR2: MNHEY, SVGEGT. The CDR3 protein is CASSHPVFNYGYTS. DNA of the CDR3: TGCGCCAGCAGTCACCCGGTATTTAACTATGGCTACACCTCC.

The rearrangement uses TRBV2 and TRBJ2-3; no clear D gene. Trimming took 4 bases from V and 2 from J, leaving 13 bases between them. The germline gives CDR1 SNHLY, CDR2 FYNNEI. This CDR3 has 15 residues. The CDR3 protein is CASSGSVSLTDTQYF. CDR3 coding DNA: TGTGCCAGCAGTGGATCGGTCAGCCTCACAGATACGCAGTATTTT.

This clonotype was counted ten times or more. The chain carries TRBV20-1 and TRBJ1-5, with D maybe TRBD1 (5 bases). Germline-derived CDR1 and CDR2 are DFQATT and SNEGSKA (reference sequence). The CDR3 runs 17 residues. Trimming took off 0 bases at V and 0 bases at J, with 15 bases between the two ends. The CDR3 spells CSARDRRQGYSNQPQHF. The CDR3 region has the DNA TGCAGTGCTAGAGATAGGAGGCAGGGTTATAGCAATCAGCCCCAGCATTTT.

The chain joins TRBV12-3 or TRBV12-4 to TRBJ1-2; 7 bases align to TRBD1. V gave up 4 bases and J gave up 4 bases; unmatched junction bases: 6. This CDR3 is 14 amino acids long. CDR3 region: CASSSGRQGYGYTF. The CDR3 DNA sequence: TGTGCCAGCAGTTCGGGCCGACAGGGCTATGGCTACACCTTC.

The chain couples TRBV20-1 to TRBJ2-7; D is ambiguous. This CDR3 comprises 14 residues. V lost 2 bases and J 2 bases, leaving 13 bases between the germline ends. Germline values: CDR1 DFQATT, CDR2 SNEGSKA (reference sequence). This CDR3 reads CSARQRTSAYEQYF. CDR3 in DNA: TGCAGTGCTAGACAGAGGACCTCCGCCTACGAGCAGTACTTC.